Presented here are 11 T cell receptor beta chains from one specimen sequenced in a study of cytomegalovirus exposure and HLA in healthy donors. This PCR relied on a set of 60 Vbeta primers and 13 Jbeta primers. The repertoire was sequenced with immunoSEQ multiplex PCR; TCRdb's copy has only in-frame clones and lacks some. This table holds approximately 130,000 clones. Input material: PBMCs. The receptors originated from a woman aged 60-75 years in good health and CMV-seronegative.

The chain has TRBV15 and TRBJ1-1; no definite D call. Germline CDR1 reads LNHNV; CDR2 reads YYDKDF (reference sequence). Between the trimmed V and J ends, which lost 0 bases and 5 bases, there was a span of 7 bases. CDR3 length: 13 residues. CDR3 residues: CATSRELLTEAFF. For the CDR3, the DNA is TGTGCCACCAGCAGAGAACTTCTTACTGAAGCTTTCTTT.

J is TRBJ2-1 and V is TRBV9, with a possible D match to TRBD2 (6 bases). CDR3 length: 15 residues. The germline V gene encodes CDR1 SGDLS and CDR2 YYNGEE. Trimming shortened V by 0 bases and J by 4 bases, and 11 bases separated the two germline ends. The CDR3 sequence is CASSVEGGTYNEQFF. The CDR3 bases are TGTGCCAGCAGCGTAGAGGGCGGGACTTACAATGAGCAGTTCTTC.

The V and J genes are TRBV6-1 and TRBJ2-5; the match to TRBD1 covers 8 bases. The J call may be in error: the DNA end matches TRBJ2-7 better. The CDR3 contains 14 residues. The germline gives CDR1 MNHNS, CDR2 SASEGT. CDR3: CASSVGTGNYEQYF. The CDR3 nucleotides are TGTGCCAGCAGTGTGGGGACAGGAAACTACGAGCAGTACTTC.

The V gene is TRBV4-1, the J gene TRBJ2-5; 10 nucleotides match TRBD2. The DNA end is a closer match to TRBJ2-7, so the J assignment may be wrong. The CDR3 length is 16 residues. Germline V gene lookup returns CDR1 MGHRA and CDR2 YSYEKL. The CDR3 coding sequence is TGCGCCAGCAGTTCCCAAGCTAGCGGGGGCTCCTACGAGCAGTACTTC. It codes for CASSSQASGGSYEQYF.

The chain joins TRBV6-1 to TRBJ2-5, with 7 positions matching TRBD2. The J call is in doubt because the DNA end fits TRBJ2-7 better. This CDR3 contains 14 residues. CDR1 and CDR2 (germline): MNHNS, SASEGT. The CDR3 loop is CASSDQGGTYEQYF. For the CDR3, the DNA is TGTGCCAGCAGTGATCAGGGAGGGACCTACGAGCAGTACTTC.

Here the CDR3 reads CASIGPRRETQYF. CDR3 in DNA: TGTGCCAGCATCGGACCCCGGAGGGAGACCCAGTACTTC. This chain links TRBV2 with TRBJ2-5; tentative D call: TRBD2 (5 bases). The germline V gene encodes CDR1 SNHLY and CDR2 FYNNEI. V was clipped by 7 bases and J by 5 bases, with 14 bases between them. This CDR3 contains 13 residues.

V gene TRBV6-6 combines with J gene TRBJ1-4; TRBD1 agrees at 8 bases. The CDR3 consists of 15 residues. CDR1 is MNHNY and CDR2 is SVGAGI in the germline V gene (reference sequence). Trimming at V came to 7 bases and at J to 7 bases, leaving 11 bases not matched to a gene. CDR3 protein: CASNSPGTGGEKLFF. The CDR3 DNA is TGTGCCAGCAACTCCCCGGGGACAGGTGGTGAAAAACTGTTTTTT.

The chain links TRBV27 to TRBJ2-5; the D gene is possibly TRBD2 (7 bases). The DNA end lines up better with TRBJ2-7; the J call may be wrong. CDR3 length equals 16 residues. Germline V CDR1 and CDR2: MNHEY, SMNVEV (reference sequence). CDR3 loop: CASRRGGASISYEQYF. The DNA for the CDR3 is TGTGCCAGCAGGCGAGGGGGGGCCTCAATTAGTTACGAGCAGTACTTC.

The chain combines TRBV6-1 with TRBJ2-1, with TRBD2 as a possible D gene (6 bases). The CDR3 totals 15 residues. The V gene's germline CDR1 is MNHNS and CDR2 SASEGT. Trimming left V 4 bases short and J 5 bases short, with 15 bases between. The CDR3 nucleotides read TGTGCCAGCAGTGGAGAGGCGGGGAGGAACAATGAGCAGTTCTTC. Translated, it gives CASSGEAGRNNEQFF.

The genes are TRBV9 and TRBJ1-3; tentative D call: TRBD1 (6 bases). The ends were cut back, 4 bases at V and 0 bases at J, with 11 bases in the middle. This CDR3 is built from 15 residues. Germline lookup yields CDR1 SGDLS and CDR2 YYNGEE. Here the CDR3 DNA reads TGTGCCAGCAGCCCGGGACAAGTCTCTGGAAACACCATATATTTT. It translates to CASSPGQVSGNTIYF.

Here the CDR3 reads CASSLAHNTQYF. CDR3 nucleotides: TGTGCCAGCAGCTTGGCCCACAATACGCAGTATTTT. V gene TRBV5-6 combines with J gene TRBJ2-3; D is unresolved. Looked up from germline, CDR1 is SGHDT and CDR2 is YYEEEE. This CDR3 has 12 residues. Trimming took 0 bases from V and 7 from J, leaving 6 bases between them.